This T cell receptor beta chain was retrieved from a study of CD8 T cells in ankylosing spondylitis. Study findings and constraints: CD8+ by phenotype, disease-linked clones were relatively rare in peripheral blood. Reportedly, significant enrichment of disease-linked clones occurred in matched ankylosing spondylitis synovial fluid.

A remark on this clonotype: What it binds is not known.

TCRdb re-called the 5' RACE reads through MiXCR, storing one row per CDR3 protein. The sample yields 250,000 to 350,000 distinct CDR3 sequences, 20% seen once. The CDR3 sequence is 16 residues long. With 5 bases clipped from V and 5 bases from J, the junction kept 7 bases outside the gene matches. The germline V gene encodes CDR1 SGHTA and CDR2 FQGNSA. This clonotype originated in a male donor with ankylosing spondylitis or in good health (not recorded which). The sample consisted of blood, either unsorted or a sorted T cell fraction (not recorded which). This chain joins TRBV7-2 and TRBJ2-5, with TRBD2 matching over 14 bases. The CDR3 loop reads CASSTPGLAGEETQYF. The CDR3 nucleotides are TGTGCCAGCAGCACCCCGGGACTAGCGGGGGAGGAGACCCAGTACTTC.